This T cell receptor beta chain emerged from a study of shared clonotypes between healthy human individuals (dated by TCRdb to about 2020). Background on the whole study: The cohort included three men and a couple of women between 18 and 49 years of age. For each donor, three plates each were used for CD4 naive and CD4 memory, two plates were used for CD8 naive, and one plate was used for CD8 memory. To estimate repertoire size and how much clonotypes are shared between individuals, the study performed deep sequencing of blood TCR repertoires from a few healthy adults. To increase sequencing depth and limit assay-specific biases, different laboratories used diverse techniques to prepare libraries and sequence TCR repertoires. Per donor, leukapheresis produced somewhere between about 0.8 and 9.5 billion PBMCs.

TCR CDR3 regions were amplified from genomic DNA by multiplex PCR using the deep immunoSEQ assay. For each cell subset, the extracted genomic DNA was distributed evenly across all wells of several immunoSEQ 96-well plates, and each plate served as one replicate. For sorted subsets, each replicate PCR was loaded with approximately 190 ng genomic DNA, equivalent to some 27,000 T cell genomes. The purified libraries were quantified using a Qubit 3.0 fluorometer, sized with a Bioanalyzer 2100, and then quantified again using the KAPA Library Quantification kit. Every immunoSEQ 96-well plate was sequenced on a dedicated single-read 150-cycle Illumina NextSeq 550 flow cell. The source study handled its data this way. The immunoSEQ output contained only junctional sequences without quality scores, so filtering could not match that applied to full-length reads. Sequences were annotated with PyIR, a Python wrapper for IgBLAST v1.9, and V/J genes and CDR3 were assigned using IMGT germline references. Reads with weak V/J assignments (E-value above 1e-6), missing CDR3, stop codons, out-of-frame junctions, or ambiguous translated residues were removed. V3J clonotypes were defined as sequences sharing the same inferred V gene, J gene, and CDR3 amino acid sequence. Percentage overlap between repertoires was calculated by dividing the number of shared unique clonotypes by the size of the smaller repertoire. RTK rarefaction, the Chao1 estimator, and Recon v2.1 estimates of unobserved clonotypes were used to assess repertoire richness. Generation probabilities were computed with OLGA for all TCRbeta clonotypes obtained by the gDNA method from four donors. In TCRdb, the immuneACCESS table is reduced to in-frame sequences with V and J assigned. These tables do not hold every clone; where another copy was compared, an unresolved V gene accounts for under half, and the others remain unexplained. V, J and clone size are those of that table, while D and trimming were read from the DNA. Here the sample has roughly 2.1 million clones; approximately 94% occur a single time. About 1.8% of the sample is held by the ten biggest clonotypes.

Overall study results and their limits: Higher generation probabilities were observed for clonotypes shared by all four sorted-subset donors than for non-shared clonotypes. Estimated clonotype richness was generally larger for naive than for memory subsets. Rarefaction of sorted-subset datasets indicated incomplete sequencing despite the large sequencing depth. Because the study included only a small number of donors, the genetic and exposure-history diversity represented was limited. Pairwise subsampling led to the expectation that sequencing depth would affect the degree of clonotype sharing among donors. Sampling was restricted to blood, and TCR repertoires in tissues likely differ from the TCR repertoires found in blood. About 4.5% of naive CD4, 3.5% of naive CD8, about 2.4% of memory CD4, and about 0.4% of memory CD8 clonotypes were shared across four donors.

CD8 naive samples consisted of CD45RO-negative cells that were positively selected for CCR7, yielding a CD45RA+CCR7+ population without TemRA cells. Healthy HIV-negative adults with no recently reported acute infections or vaccinations were included as donors. All donors were Caucasian adults living in Nashville, Tennessee, USA. Blood was obtained by leukapheresis, after which PBMCs were separated by Ficoll-Histopaque density gradient centrifugation and cryopreserved in liquid nitrogen vapor phase. Purity and quantity of every magnetically sorted T cell population were checked by analytical flow cytometry. Genomic DNA was isolated from every sorted fraction and measured by UV absorbance on a Nanodrop 2000c. Reading the germline V gene (reference sequence) gives CDR1 LNHNV and CDR2 YYDKDF. V gives up 3 bases and J gives up 5 bases, and the segment between their germline ends measures 14 bases. The CDR3 spans 15 residues, from the cysteine through the phenylalanine. Only the CDR3 region is kept as DNA, spanning 45 bases read in frame from base 1.

Comments on this clone: What this receptor recognizes is not known. Per-base quality was not reported, and no clone a single base away is much larger than it.

This TCR derives from a man younger than 35 in good health. Some clones in this sample may be carry-over from other donors' samples. Sequencing used naive CD8+ T cells from PBMCs. The intended sense of this specimen's cell subset or site label: CD45RA+CCR7+. The rearrangement combines TRBV15 with TRBJ1-5; tentative D gene TRBD1, with 5 bases matching. The sequence in DNA is TGTGCCACCAGCAGGACCGGGACGCAGGATCAGCCCCAGCATTTT. This encodes CATSRTGTQDQPQHF.